This T cell receptor (beta chain) was captured in a study of cytomegalovirus exposure and HLA in healthy donors. As for the study in general: Caucasian-associated ancestry cluster membership applied to approximately 80% of approximately 420 genotyped donors.

Study-wide results and limits: Researchers reported that three CMV-associated chains were confirmed in vitro as CMV antigen-specific.

Concerning this clone: Its antigen is not identified.

Researchers ran the PCR with 60 Vbeta and 13 Jbeta primers. The table came from immunoSEQ multiplex PCR; TCRdb's copy has only in-frame clones and leaves some out. The sample includes some 100,000 clones, approximately 80% of them seen just once. The specimen was PBMCs. This clonotype was sampled from a man aged 45-60 years in good health and CMV-seropositive.

The CDR3: CASSDATGGEQYF. Written as DNA, the CDR3 is TGTGCCAGCAGTGACGCGACAGGCGGCGAGCAGTACTTC. V gene TRBV6-1 combines with J gene TRBJ2-7; the D gene is possibly TRBD1 (6 bases). Germline CDR1 is MNHNS and CDR2 is SASEGT. Trimming took off 3 bases at V and 6 bases at J, with 12 bases between the two ends. The CDR3 is made up of 13 amino acids.